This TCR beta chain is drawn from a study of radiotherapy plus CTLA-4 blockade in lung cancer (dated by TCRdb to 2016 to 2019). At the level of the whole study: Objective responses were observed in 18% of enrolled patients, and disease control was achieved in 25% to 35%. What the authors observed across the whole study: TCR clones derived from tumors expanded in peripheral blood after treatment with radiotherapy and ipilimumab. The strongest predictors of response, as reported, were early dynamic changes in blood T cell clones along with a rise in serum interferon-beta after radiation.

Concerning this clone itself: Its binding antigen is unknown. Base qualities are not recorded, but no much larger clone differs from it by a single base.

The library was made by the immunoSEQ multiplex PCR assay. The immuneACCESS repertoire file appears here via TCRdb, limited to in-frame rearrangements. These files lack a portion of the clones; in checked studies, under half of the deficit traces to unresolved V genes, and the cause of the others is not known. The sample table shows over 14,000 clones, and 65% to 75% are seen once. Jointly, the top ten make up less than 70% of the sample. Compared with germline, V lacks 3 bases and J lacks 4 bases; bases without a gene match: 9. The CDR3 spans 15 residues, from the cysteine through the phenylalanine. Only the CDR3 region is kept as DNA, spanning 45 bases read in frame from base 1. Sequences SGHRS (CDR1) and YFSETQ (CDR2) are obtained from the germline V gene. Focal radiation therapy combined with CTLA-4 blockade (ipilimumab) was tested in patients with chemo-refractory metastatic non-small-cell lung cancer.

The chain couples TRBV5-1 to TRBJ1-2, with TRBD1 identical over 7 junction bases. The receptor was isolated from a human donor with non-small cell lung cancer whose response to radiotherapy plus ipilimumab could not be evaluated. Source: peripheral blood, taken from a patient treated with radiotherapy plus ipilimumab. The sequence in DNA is TGCGCCAGCAGCTCACAGCCCGGGACAGCCTATGGCTACACCTTC. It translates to CASSSQPGTAYGYTF.